A selection of T cell receptor beta chains follows, all from one sample in a study of T-cell memory formation after mild COVID-19. TCRdb re-called the 5' RACE reads with MiXCR, one entry per CDR3 protein. Of some 300,000 distinct CDR3 sequences in the sample, approximately 19% were seen once. Specimen: PBMCs or a T cell subset sorted from them (not recorded which). These receptors all stem from a man between 18 and 29 years old who had mild COVID-19 (a few samples of this study predate the infection). Cell type and time point are not known. CDR3s leave out the opening cysteine and the closing phenylalanine or tryptophan. The order of the fields is V gene, CDR3 protein.

TRBV7-9	ASSPRDRRIGQF
TRBV6-2/TRBV6-3	ASSYSQQEYAVYTEAF
TRBV27	ASSLWGGVGETQY
TRBV4-1	ASSQGTTLVEAF
TRBV5-1	ASTYRQGLNTEAF
TRBV6-5	ASSYRGLATEQF
TRBV4-1	ASSKRSTGGHDSPLH
TRBV7-3	ASSIRGPVVRATDTQY
TRBV7-6	ASSLPSNTGELF
TRBV9	ASSAALGRGEAGELF
TRBV20-1	SAGQGSVGYGYT
TRBV11-2	ASSPRGYNEQF
TRBV7-2	ASSLEWTDTQY
TRBV11-2	ASSFESGTISTDTQY
TRBV15	ATRKKGEGQPQH
TRBV10-3	AIRSGGGDQETQY
TRBV7-3	ASSPGQSYQETQY
TRBV6-5	ASTSGGRLETQY
TRBV7-2	ASTRNSYSYEQY
TRBV24-1	ATSVAGGLLGENEQF
TRBV4-2	ASSQGEGELFGNTIY
TRBV27	ATSAGLHTEAF
TRBV2	ASSESLPEYSNQPQH
TRBV7-9	ASSLVGQNYGYT
TRBV19	ASSAVIQETQY
TRBV28	ASSLSGARGPQH
TRBV10-1	ARQLAGEETQY
TRBV5-1	ASSLGWQGLGAEQY
TRBV5-1	ASGPPLLGPGLLTDTQY
TRBV29-1	SVEVNTEAF
TRBV6-2/TRBV6-3	ASSYTITDTQY
TRBV20-1	SARDWPGGAGANVLT
TRBV6-6	ASSYADRGDGYT
TRBV20-1	SARDEGGLSTF
TRBV7-3	ASSYTASGDYPDTQY
TRBV5-5	ASSWVATDTQY
TRBV20-1	SGESTKAQETQY
TRBV5-5	ASSLDGVGHFMNTEAF
TRBV5-1	ASSSLSGGLTDTQY
TRBV4-2	ASSQEGLWSYNEQF
TRBV5-1	ASRGEGVTDTQY
TRBV7-2	ASSLGGRYTGELF
TRBV7-2	ASSFSFGTGRTEAF
TRBV6-2/TRBV6-3	ASSWAGVQPQH
TRBV2	ASRRGRGWNNEQF
TRBV6-1	ATHWSSFSYNEQF
TRBV12-3/TRBV12-4	ASSPGASGEDTQY
TRBV18	ASSASENSPLH
TRBV2	ASSPGWLGNTIY
TRBV15	ATSGDRIDTGELF
TRBV5-1	ASDRDGTSGANVLT
TRBV5-1	ASSHGTVSYEQY